Listed here are 26 T cell receptor beta chains from one sample, sequenced in a study of T cell clusters in autoimmune cytopenias (dated by TCRdb to the late 2010s). Instrument on record: Illumina MiSeq. To amplify TRB rearrangements, a touch-down multiplex PCR protocol was run with the TRB-A and TRB-B primer pools combined in a single tube. Reprocessed by TCRdb, the reads give a single entry per CDR3 protein sequence, without DNA. Per the sample table, the count is over 7,500 distinct CDR3 sequences. Around 6% of the sample comes from the top ten. Each sample's TRB amplification started from around 230 ng of peripheral blood genomic DNA, which corresponds to 35,000 to 40,000 genome equivalents. Sequenced sample: peripheral blood. The receptors originated from a human donor with an autoimmune cytopenia or autoimmune hepatitis (not recorded which).

The chain links TRBV2 to TRBJ2-7; TCRdb gives TRBD1 as the D gene, but with no DNA this cannot be confirmed. The CDR3 contains 11 residues. Germline V lookup: CDR1 SNHLY, CDR2 FYNNEI. This CDR3 reads CASRQGEEQYF.

CDR3 region: CASRPVGSPNTGELFF. The chain has TRBV12-3 or TRBV12-4 and TRBJ2-2. The length of the CDR3 is 16 residues.

V and J are TRBV20-1 and TRBJ2-2; TCRdb's D gene call, TRBD2, goes unchecked for lack of DNA. The germline V gene has CDR1 DFQATT and CDR2 SNEGSKA (reference sequence). The CDR3 runs to 17 residues. The CDR3 region is CSARAPRGGANTGELFF.

This clonotype is called medium-sized based on its frequency. The V gene is TRBV5-5, the J gene TRBJ1-6; with no DNA, the TCRdb D assignment of TRBD1 cannot be verified. CDR3 length: 15 amino acids. The germline V gene encodes CDR1 SGHKS and CDR2 YYEKEE (reference sequence). CDR3 region: CASTPGAFSNSPLHF.

The chain combines TRBV19 with TRBJ1-1; checking the TCRdb D call of TRBD1 is not possible without DNA. The CDR3 has 13 residues. CDR1 LNHDA and CDR2 SQIVND come from the germline V gene (reference sequence). CDR3 sequence: CASTRGGGTEAFF.

This clonotype ranks as medium-sized (0.01 to 0.1%) in terms of frequency. The chain links TRBV19 to TRBJ2-5; TCRdb outputs TRBD1, but without DNA this stays unchecked. This CDR3 has 17 amino acids. Per the germline V gene, CDR1 is LNHDA and CDR2 is SQIVND (reference sequence). The CDR3 sequence is CASSITSRTGGRETQYF.

The rearrangement uses TRBV6-5 and TRBJ2-7. This CDR3 is built from 15 residues. Looked up from germline, CDR1 is MNHEY and CDR2 is SVGAGI. This CDR3 reads CASSRNRESPYEQYF.

This CDR3 is CASSPGLAGSYEQYF. The chain employs TRBV19 and TRBJ2-7; TCRdb selects TRBD2, and the lack of DNA leaves this call unchecked. This CDR3 has 15 amino acids. Germline assignment: CDR1 LNHDA and CDR2 SQIVND (reference sequence). The whole variable domain, remainder taken from reference TRBV19 and TRBJ2-7, is DGGITQSPKYLFRKEGQNVTLSCEQNLNHDAMYWYRQDPGQGLRLIYYSQIVNDFQKGDIAEGYSVSREKKESFPLTVTSAQKNPTAFYLCASSPGLAGSYEQYFGPGTRLTVT.

J is TRBJ1-2 and V is TRBV6-2 or TRBV6-3; TCRdb picks TRBD1, but there is no DNA to check that call. The CDR3 has 12 amino acids. Germline assignment: CDR1 MNHEY and CDR2 SVGEGT. The CDR3: CASSDDRAGYTF.

Judged by frequency, this clonotype is medium-sized. This chain uses TRBV15 with TRBJ2-7; TCRdb's assignment of TRBD2 cannot be checked, as there is no DNA. CDR3 length: 12 residues. Looked up from germline, CDR1 is LNHNV and CDR2 is YYDKDF (reference sequence). CDR3 sequence reads: CATSSGAYEQYF.

By frequency, this clonotype registers medium-sized (0.01 to 0.1%). J is TRBJ2-3 and V is TRBV29-1; TCRdb reports TRBD2, a call that lacks DNA to check it against. CDR1 and CDR2 (germline): SQVTM, ANQGSEA. The CDR3 covers 11 residues. CDR3 protein: CSVGLPDTQYF.

By frequency, this clonotype registers medium-sized (0.01 to 0.1%). V usage is TRBV18 and J usage is TRBJ1-6; TCRdb's D gene call, TRBD1, goes unchecked for lack of DNA. CDR1 and CDR2 (germline): KGHSH, LQKENI. The CDR3 sequence is 15 residues long. The CDR3 sequence is CASSPSQGDNSPLHF.

V gene TRBV20-1 combines with J gene TRBJ2-1; TCRdb picks TRBD2, but there is no DNA to check that call. Germline CDR1 reads DFQATT; CDR2 reads SNEGSKA (reference sequence). This CDR3 is 17 amino acids long. CDR3 amino acids: CSARGAGEAGGYNEQFF.

In terms of frequency, this clonotype is medium-sized (0.01 to 0.1%). The chain links TRBV29-1 to TRBJ2-3; TCRdb outputs TRBD1, but without DNA this stays unchecked. The CDR3 has 18 amino acids. Germline V gives CDR1 SQVTM, CDR2 ANQGSEA. The CDR3 is CSVEARRNRAGNTDTQYF.

CDR3 region: CASSQTHQNTEAFF. This rearrangement joins TRBV19 to TRBJ1-1. CDR1 LNHDA and CDR2 SQIVND come from the germline V gene (reference sequence). The CDR3 runs to 14 residues.

In terms of frequency, this clonotype is medium-sized (0.01 to 0.1%). The rearrangement uses TRBV5-5 and TRBJ2-2. CDR1 and CDR2 (germline): SGHKS, YYEKEE (reference sequence). The CDR3 is 14 amino acids. The CDR3 sequence is CASSLYGDTGELFF.

The chain links TRBV5-1 to TRBJ2-5. This CDR3 comprises 15 residues. Germline V CDR1 and CDR2: SGHRS, YFSETQ. The CDR3 region is CASSLASNAQETQYF.

This clonotype registers medium-sized by frequency. V and J are TRBV30 and TRBJ2-6; TCRdb's D gene call, TRBD1, goes unchecked for lack of DNA. Looked up from germline, CDR1 is GTSNPN and CDR2 is SVGIG (reference sequence). The CDR3 is 16 amino acids. The CDR3 region is CAWTNPGAVGANVLTF. Together with reference TRBV30 and TRBJ2-6, the CDR3 gives the full variable domain: SQTIHQWPATLVQPVGSPLSLECTVEGTSNPNLYWYRQAAGRGLQLLFYSVGIGQISSEVPQNLSASRPQDRQFILSSKKLLLSDSGFYLCAWTNPGAVGANVLTFGAGSRLTVL.

This clonotype is classed as medium-sized by frequency. This rearrangement joins TRBV5-5 to TRBJ1-2. Germline lookup yields CDR1 SGHKS and CDR2 YYEKEE (reference sequence). The CDR3 extends over 16 amino acids. CDR3 loop: CASSLGNDALYYGYTF.

Considering frequency, this clonotype is medium-sized (0.01 to 0.1%). This sequence joins TRBV19 and TRBJ1-2; the TCRdb D gene call, TRBD1, has no DNA to confirm it. The length of the CDR3 is 14 residues. CDR1 and CDR2 (germline): LNHDA, SQIVND (reference sequence). The CDR3 loop is CASSTDRVLDGYTF.

This clonotype counts as medium-sized (0.01 to 0.1%) by frequency. The chain employs TRBV6-5 and TRBJ2-7; as DNA is missing, the TRBD2 call by TCRdb cannot be tested. CDR3 length: 16 residues. Germline loops: CDR1 MNHEY, CDR2 SVGAGI. The CDR3 protein is CASSYSGLARTYEQYF.

Considering frequency, this clonotype is medium-sized. The J gene is TRBJ2-4, the V gene TRBV6-5; TCRdb reports TRBD2, a call that lacks DNA to check it against. Germline-derived CDR1 and CDR2 are MNHEY and SVGAGI. CDR3 length: 12 residues. The CDR3: CASSSANEGQYF.

The V gene is TRBV19, the J gene TRBJ1-4; with no DNA, the TCRdb D assignment of TRBD1 cannot be verified. Germline-derived CDR1 and CDR2 are LNHDA and SQIVND (reference sequence). There are 13 residues in the CDR3. The CDR3 protein is CASTAQGREKLFF.

V and J are TRBV12-3 or TRBV12-4 and TRBJ2-3; as DNA is missing, the TRBD2 call by TCRdb cannot be tested. This CDR3 contains 15 residues. CDR3 sequence reads: CASRNSGGPSDTQYF.

The chain joins TRBV12-3 or TRBV12-4 to TRBJ1-5; the TRBD1 assignment by TCRdb is unverifiable without DNA. The length of the CDR3 is 16 residues. Here the CDR3 reads CASSSGDRAGNQPQHF.

By frequency, this clonotype is medium-sized. V usage is TRBV18 and J usage is TRBJ1-6; TCRdb indicates TRBD1, and absent DNA this call remains unverified. CDR1 is KGHSH, CDR2 LQKENI, per germline. This CDR3 is 15 amino acids long. The CDR3 spells CASSPDTGNNSPLHF. Using reference TRBV18 and TRBJ1-6 for the parts outside the CDR3, the full variable domain is NAGVMQNPRHLVRRRGQEARLRCSPMKGHSHVYWYRQLPEEGLKFMVYLQKENIIDESGMPKERFSAEFPKEGPSILRIQQVVRGDSAAYFCASSPDTGNNSPLHFGNGTRLTVT.